This is a list of T cell receptor beta chains from one sample in a study of cytomegalovirus exposure and HLA in healthy donors. Assay used: immunoSEQ multiplex PCR; TCRdb lists only in-frame clones, some missing. The table lists about 150,000 clones, about 83% of them singletons. Sequenced input: PBMCs. The source is a woman between 35 and 50 years old in good health and CMV-seronegative. The conserved cysteine and the conserved F or W are not part of the CDR3 here. Clone size is given for some rows only: seen once, a few or many times, or a class if the clone is expanded.

J gene,V gene,clone size,CDR3 protein
TRBJ2-1,TRBV5-6,NA,ASCLGGAGDNEQF
TRBJ2-1,TRBV5-6,NA,ASSLSGSYNEQF
TRBJ1-6,TRBV28,NA,ASTDRVYSPLH
TRBJ1-5,TRBV5-1,few,ASSREQGPNQPQH
TRBJ2-6,TRBV5-6,NA,ASSLRGPGANVLT
TRBJ2-5,TRBV27,NA,ASTLLGGAGETQY
TRBJ2-3,TRBV28,NA,ASTSGSATTDTQY
TRBJ1-2,TRBV5-4,NA,ASSYGQGINYGYT
TRBJ1-2,TRBV5-1,few,ASSIGTGGSGYT
TRBJ2-7,TRBV11-3,NA,ASSFRDSSYEQY
TRBJ1-1,TRBV11-3,NA,ASSLDLSFGNTEAF
TRBJ2-7,TRBV5-6,NA,ASSLGRRGRYEQY
TRBJ2-5,TRBV9,NA,ASSVDPLAGAQETQY
TRBJ1-2,TRBV28,NA,ASSPTSDSYGYT
TRBJ2-1,TRBV5-1,NA,ASSLGLAPYNEQF
TRBJ2-1,TRBV5-4,NA,ASSLGGSGSWGRVVEQF
TRBJ2-5,TRBV19,NA,ASSTLRDRQGPKETQY
TRBJ1-2,TRBV10-3,NA,AISESGGYGYT
TRBJ1-2,TRBV27,NA,ASARMSDYGYT
TRBJ1-2,TRBV5-6,NA,ASSSEQPYGYT
TRBJ2-3,TRBV29-1,NA,SVQRVSTDTQY
TRBJ1-6,TRBV6-5,NA,ASSYSAVPDSPLH
TRBJ2-1,TRBV29-1,NA,SGRDTYNEQF
TRBJ2-7,TRBV28,once,ASSLRHSLAKTYEQY
TRBJ2-7,TRBV11-3,NA,ASSSRTRSSYEQY
TRBJ2-1,TRBV10-3,few,AISVFEVRNEQF
TRBJ1-4,TRBV10-3,NA,AISESGGTGREKLF
TRBJ1-1,TRBV30,NA,AWSFRGTEAF
TRBJ2-5,TRBV5-6,NA,ASSWGLAGDQETQY
TRBJ2-1,TRBV11-2,NA,ASSPPGLAGGQRPF
TRBJ1-4,TRBV19,NA,ASSVGVADEKLF
TRBJ2-6,TRBV6-6,few,ASSFSVSGANVLT
TRBJ2-2,TRBV7-6,once,ASSPGHRGGELF
TRBJ1-1,TRBV7-8,NA,ASSLTTGSQIINTEAF
TRBJ1-1,TRBV6-5,NA,ASSYSSGGMNTEAF
TRBJ1-2,TRBV28,once,ASAEAETYGYT
TRBJ2-3,TRBV5-4,NA,ASSLAGGTSTDTQY